This TCR beta chain stems from a study of CD8+CD57+ T cells in acquired aplastic anemia. Across the study: Sorted CD4+ and CD8+ cells yielded DNA averaging around 3.2 ug.

According to the study, genomic DNA was the template for TCR beta VDJ and CDR3 profiling. TCRdb reprocessed the reads via MiXCR and lists one record per CDR3 protein. The table includes about 190,000 distinct CDR3 sequences, around half detected once. Study-wide results and limits: Between patients and controls, 25 to 35 CD8+ CDR3 sequences were found in common.

This CDR3 comprises 15 residues. Trimming cost V 5 bases and J 0 bases, with 10 bases left between them. Per the germline V gene, CDR1 is MNHNS and CDR2 is SASEGT. Patients picked for sequencing had shown CD8+CD57+ cell expansion detected by flow cytometry. The blood sampling took place in patients who had so far received no therapy. This clonotype was recorded many times. Its antigen remains unidentified. Sequenced sample: sorted CD4+, CD8+, or CD8+CD57+ T cells (not recorded which) from PBMCs. The rearrangement joins TRBV6-1 to TRBJ1-4; the D is unclear. The receptor's source is a human donor with aplastic anemia. The CDR3 DNA sequence: TGTGCCAGCAGTCTAGGGTTTTCAACTAATGAAAAACTGTTTTTT. Its protein is CASSLGFSTNEKLFF.